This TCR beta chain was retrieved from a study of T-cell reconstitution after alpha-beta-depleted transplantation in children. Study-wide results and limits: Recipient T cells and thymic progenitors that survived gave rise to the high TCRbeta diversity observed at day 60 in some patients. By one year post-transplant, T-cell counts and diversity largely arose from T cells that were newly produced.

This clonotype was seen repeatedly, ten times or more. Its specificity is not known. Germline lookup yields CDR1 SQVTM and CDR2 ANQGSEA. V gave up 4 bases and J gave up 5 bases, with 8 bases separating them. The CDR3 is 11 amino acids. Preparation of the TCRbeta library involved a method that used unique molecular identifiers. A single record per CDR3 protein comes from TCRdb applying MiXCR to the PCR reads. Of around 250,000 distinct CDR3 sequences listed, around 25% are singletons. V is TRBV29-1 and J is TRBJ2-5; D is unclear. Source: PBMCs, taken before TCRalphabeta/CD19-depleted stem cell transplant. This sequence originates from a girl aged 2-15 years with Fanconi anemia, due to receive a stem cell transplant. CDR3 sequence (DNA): TGCAGCGTTGCTGGATCGGAGACCCAGTACTTC. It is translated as CSVAGSETQYF.